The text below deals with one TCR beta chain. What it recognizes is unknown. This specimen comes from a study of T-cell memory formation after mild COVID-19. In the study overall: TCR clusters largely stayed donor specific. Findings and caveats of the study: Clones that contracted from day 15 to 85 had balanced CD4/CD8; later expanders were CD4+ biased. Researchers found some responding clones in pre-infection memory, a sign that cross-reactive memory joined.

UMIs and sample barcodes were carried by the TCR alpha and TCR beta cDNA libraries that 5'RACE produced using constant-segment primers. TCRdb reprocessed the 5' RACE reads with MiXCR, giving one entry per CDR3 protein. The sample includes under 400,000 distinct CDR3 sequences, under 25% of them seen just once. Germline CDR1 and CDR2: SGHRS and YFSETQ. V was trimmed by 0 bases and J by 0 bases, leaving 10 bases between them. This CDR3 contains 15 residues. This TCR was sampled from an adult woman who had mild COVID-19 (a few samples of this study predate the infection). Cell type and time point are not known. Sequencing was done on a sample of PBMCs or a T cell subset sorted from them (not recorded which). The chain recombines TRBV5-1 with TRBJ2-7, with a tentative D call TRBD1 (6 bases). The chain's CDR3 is CASSLGTGLSYEQYF. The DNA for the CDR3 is TGCGCCAGCAGCTTGGGTACAGGGCTCTCCTACGAGCAGTACTTC.